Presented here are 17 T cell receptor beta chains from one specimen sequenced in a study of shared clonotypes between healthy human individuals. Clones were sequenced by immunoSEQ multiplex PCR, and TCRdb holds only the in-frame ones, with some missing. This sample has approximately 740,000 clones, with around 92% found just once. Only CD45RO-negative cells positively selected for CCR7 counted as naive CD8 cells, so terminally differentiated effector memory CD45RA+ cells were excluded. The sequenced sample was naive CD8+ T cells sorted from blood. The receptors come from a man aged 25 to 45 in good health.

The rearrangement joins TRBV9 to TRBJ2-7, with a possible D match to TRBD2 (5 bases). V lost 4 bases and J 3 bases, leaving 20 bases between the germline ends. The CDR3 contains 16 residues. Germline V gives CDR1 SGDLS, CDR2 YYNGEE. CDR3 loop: CASSPRHLADFYEQYF. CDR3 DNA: TGTGCCAGCAGCCCCCGACATCTAGCAGATTTCTACGAGCAGTACTTC.

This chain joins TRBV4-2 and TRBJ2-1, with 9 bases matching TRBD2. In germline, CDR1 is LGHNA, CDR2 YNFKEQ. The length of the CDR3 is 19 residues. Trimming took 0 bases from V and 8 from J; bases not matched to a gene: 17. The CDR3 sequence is CASSQELRLAGRTVDEQFF. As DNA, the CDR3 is TGTGCCAGCAGCCAAGAGTTACGGCTAGCGGGGCGCACGGTCGATGAGCAGTTCTTC.

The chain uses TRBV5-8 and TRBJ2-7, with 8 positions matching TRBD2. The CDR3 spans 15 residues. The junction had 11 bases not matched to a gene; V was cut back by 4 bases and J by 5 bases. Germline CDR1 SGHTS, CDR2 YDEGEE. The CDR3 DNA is TGTGCCAGCAGCCCCCGACTAGCGAAGGTCCACGAGCAGTACTTC. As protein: CASSPRLAKVHEQYF. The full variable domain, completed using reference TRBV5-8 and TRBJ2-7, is EAGVTQSPTHLIKTRGQQATLRCSPISGHTSVYWYQQALGLGLQFLLWYDEGEERNRGNFPPRFSGRQFPNYSSELNVNALELEDSALYLCASSPRLAKVHEQYFGPGTRLTVT.

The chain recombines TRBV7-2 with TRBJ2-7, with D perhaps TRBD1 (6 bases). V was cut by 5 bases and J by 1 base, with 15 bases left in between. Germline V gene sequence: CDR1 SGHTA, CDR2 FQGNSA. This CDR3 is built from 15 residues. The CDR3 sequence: CASSRSTGGSYEQYF. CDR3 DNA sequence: TGTGCCAGCAGCCGTTCGACAGGTGGTTCCTACGAGCAGTACTTC.

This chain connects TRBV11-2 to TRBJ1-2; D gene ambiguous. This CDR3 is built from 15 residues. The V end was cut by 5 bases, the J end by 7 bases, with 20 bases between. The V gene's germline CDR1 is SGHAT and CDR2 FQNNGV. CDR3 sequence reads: CASSSTLTVTGGYTF. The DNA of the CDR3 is TGTGCCAGCAGCAGTACGTTAACGGTGACCGGTGGCTACACCTTC.

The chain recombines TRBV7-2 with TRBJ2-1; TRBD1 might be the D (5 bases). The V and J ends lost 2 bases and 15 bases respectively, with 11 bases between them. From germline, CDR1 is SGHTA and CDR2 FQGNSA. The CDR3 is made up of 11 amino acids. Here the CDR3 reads CASSLKDIPFF. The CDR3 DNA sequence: TGTGCCAGCAGCTTAAAGGACATCCCGTTCTTC.

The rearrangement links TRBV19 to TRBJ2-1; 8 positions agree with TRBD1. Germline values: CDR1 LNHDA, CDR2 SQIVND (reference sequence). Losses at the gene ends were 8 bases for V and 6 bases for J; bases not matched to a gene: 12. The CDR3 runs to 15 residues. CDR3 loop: CASGPDRGGFNEQFF. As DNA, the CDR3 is TGTGCCAGTGGGCCTGACAGGGGAGGTTTCAATGAGCAGTTCTTC.

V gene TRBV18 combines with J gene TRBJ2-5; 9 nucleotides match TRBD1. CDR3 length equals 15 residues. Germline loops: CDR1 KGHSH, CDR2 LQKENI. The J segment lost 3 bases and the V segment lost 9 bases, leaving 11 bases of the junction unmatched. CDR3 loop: CASTGTGHTKETQYF. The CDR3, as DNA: TGTGCCAGTACCGGGACAGGGCACACCAAAGAGACCCAGTACTTC.

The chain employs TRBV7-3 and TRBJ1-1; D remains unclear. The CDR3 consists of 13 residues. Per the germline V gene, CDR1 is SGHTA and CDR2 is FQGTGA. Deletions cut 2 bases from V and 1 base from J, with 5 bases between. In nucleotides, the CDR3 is TGTGCCAGCAGCTTACCGGGGAACACTGAAGCTTTCTTT. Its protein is CASSLPGNTEAFF.

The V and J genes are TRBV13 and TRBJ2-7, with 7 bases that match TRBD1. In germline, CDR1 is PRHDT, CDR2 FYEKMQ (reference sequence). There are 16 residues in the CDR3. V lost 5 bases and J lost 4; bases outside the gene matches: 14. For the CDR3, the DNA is TGTGCCAGCAGCCCTTGGACAGGTTCTAACGTGTACGAGCAGTACTTC. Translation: CASSPWTGSNVYEQYF.

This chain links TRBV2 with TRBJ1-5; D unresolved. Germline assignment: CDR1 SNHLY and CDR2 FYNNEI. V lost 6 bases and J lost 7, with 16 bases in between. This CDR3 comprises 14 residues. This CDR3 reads CASREVDLGQPQHF. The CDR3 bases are TGTGCCAGCAGGGAGGTTGATTTGGGGCAGCCCCAGCATTTT.

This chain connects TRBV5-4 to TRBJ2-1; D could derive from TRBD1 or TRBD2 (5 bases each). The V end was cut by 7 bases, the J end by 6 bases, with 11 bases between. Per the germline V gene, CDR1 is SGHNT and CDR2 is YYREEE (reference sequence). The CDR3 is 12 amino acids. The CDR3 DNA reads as TGTGCCAGCCCCGCTGGGGGCAATGAGCAGTTCTTC. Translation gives CASPAGGNEQFF.

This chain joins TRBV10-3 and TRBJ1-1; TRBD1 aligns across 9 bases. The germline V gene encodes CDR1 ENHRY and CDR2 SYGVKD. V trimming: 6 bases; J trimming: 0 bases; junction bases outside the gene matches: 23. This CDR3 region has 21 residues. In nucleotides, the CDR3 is TGTGCCATCAGAGCCCGGACAGGGGCGAGTTGGGACACCCGAATGAACACTGAAGCTTTCTTT. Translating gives CAIRARTGASWDTRMNTEAFF.

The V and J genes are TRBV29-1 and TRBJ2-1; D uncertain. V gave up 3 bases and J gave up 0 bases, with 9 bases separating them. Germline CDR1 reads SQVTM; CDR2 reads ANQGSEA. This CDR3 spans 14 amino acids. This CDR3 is CSVDHQSSYNEQFF. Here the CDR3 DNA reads TGCAGCGTTGATCACCAAAGCTCCTACAATGAGCAGTTCTTC.

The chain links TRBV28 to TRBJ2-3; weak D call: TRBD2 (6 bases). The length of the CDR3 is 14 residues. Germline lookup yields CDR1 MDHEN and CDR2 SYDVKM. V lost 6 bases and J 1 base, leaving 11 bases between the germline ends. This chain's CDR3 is CASSDGRGTDTQYF. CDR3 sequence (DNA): TGTGCCAGCAGCGACGGGAGAGGCACAGATACGCAGTATTTT. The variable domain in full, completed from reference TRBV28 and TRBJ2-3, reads DVKVTQSSRYLVKRTGEKVFLECVQDMDHENMFWYRQDPGLGLRLIYFSYDVKMKEKGDIPEGYSVSREKKERFSLILESASTNQTSMYLCASSDGRGTDTQYFGPGTRLTVL.

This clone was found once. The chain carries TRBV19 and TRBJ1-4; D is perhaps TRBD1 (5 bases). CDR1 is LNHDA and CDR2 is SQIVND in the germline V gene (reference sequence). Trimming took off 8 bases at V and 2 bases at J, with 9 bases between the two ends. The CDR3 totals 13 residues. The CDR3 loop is CASAGLTNEKLFF. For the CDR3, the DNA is TGTGCCAGTGCAGGGTTGACTAATGAAAAACTGTTTTTT.

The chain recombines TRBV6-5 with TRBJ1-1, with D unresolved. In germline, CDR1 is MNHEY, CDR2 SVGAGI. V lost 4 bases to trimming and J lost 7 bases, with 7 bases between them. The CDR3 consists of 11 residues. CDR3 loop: CASSSQFEAFF. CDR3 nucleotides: TGTGCCAGCAGTTCCCAGTTTGAAGCTTTCTTT.